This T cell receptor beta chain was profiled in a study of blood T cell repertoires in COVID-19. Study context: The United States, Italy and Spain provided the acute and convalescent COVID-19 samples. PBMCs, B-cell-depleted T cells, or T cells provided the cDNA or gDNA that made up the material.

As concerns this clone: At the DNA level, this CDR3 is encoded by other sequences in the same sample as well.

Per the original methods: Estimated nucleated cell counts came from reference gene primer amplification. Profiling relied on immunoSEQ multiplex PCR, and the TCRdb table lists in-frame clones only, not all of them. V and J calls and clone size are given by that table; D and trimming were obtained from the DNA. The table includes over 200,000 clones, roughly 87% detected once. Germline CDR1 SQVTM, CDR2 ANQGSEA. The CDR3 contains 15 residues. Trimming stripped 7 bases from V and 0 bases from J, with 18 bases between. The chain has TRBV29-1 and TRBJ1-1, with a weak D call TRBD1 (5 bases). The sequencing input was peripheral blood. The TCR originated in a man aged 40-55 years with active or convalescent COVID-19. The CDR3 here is CSAGAGWGMNTEAFF. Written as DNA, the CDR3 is TGCAGCGCTGGGGCAGGGTGGGGAATGAACACTGAAGCTTTCTTT.